Included here is one T cell receptor beta chain sequence, with context. Its antigen is not known. The sample comes from a study of T cell responses to AZD1222 COVID-19 vaccine. This table comes from immunoSEQ multiplex PCR, and its TCRdb copy is limited to in-frame clones, with some not included. The sample lists roughly 190,000 clones; roughly 90% were seen once. Study results and caveats: Spike-wide coverage was observed for vaccine-associated CD4 TCRs, with dominant responses at 160-218 and 743-854. Of spike-specific TCRs, nearly half reportedly target regions left unmutated in variants.

The CDR3 extends over 17 amino acids. V trimming: 0 bases; J trimming: 0 bases; junction bases outside the gene matches: 6. Germline V gives CDR1 SGHRS, CDR2 YFSETQ. This chain links TRBV5-1 with TRBJ1-1; 9 bases map to TRBD1. This TCR derives from an adult who received the AZD1222 COVID-19 vaccine. The sequenced sample was peripheral blood, obtained 28 days after the second AZD1222 dose. In DNA, the CDR3 is TGCGCCAGCAGCTTGGTGGGACAGGGCTACATGAACACTGAAGCTTTCTTT. Translated, it gives CASSLVGQGYMNTEAFF.